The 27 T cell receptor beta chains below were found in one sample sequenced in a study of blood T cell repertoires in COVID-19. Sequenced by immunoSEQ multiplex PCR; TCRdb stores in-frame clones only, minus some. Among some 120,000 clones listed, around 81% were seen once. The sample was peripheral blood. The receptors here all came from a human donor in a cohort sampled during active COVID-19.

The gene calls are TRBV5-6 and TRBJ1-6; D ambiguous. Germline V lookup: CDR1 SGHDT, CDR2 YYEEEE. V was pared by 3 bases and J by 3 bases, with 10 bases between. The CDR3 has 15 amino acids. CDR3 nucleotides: TGTGCCAGCAGCTCCGGTTATAACTATAATTCACCCCTCCACTTT. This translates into CASSSGYNYNSPLHF.

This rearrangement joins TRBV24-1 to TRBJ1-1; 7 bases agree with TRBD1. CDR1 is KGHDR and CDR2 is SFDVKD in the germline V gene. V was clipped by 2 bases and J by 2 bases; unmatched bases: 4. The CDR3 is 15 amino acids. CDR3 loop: CATSDSAGGNTEAFF. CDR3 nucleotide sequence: TGTGCCACCAGTGATTCCGCAGGGGGTAACACTGAAGCTTTCTTT.

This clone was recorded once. The CDR3 is CATSRGRGRIRETQYF. The CDR3 nucleotides read TGTGCCACCAGCAGAGGTAGGGGGCGCATCAGAGAGACCCAGTACTTC. This sequence joins TRBV15 and TRBJ2-5; 7 bases are a match to TRBD1. The CDR3 contains 16 residues. V dropped 1 base and J dropped 4; count of bases not matched to a gene: 9. Per germline, CDR1 LNHNV and CDR2 YYDKDF (reference sequence).

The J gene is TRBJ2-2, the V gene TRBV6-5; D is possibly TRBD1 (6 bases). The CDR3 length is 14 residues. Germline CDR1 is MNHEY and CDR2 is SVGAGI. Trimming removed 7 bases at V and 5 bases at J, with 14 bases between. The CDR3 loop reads CASKKGQLTGELFF. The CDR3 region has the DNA TGTGCCAGCAAGAAAGGACAGTTGACCGGGGAGCTGTTTTTT.

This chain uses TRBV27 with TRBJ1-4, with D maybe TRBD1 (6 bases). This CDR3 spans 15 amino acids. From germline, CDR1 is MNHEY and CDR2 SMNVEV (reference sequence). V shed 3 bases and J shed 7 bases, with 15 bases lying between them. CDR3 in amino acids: CASSLGAGGSEKLFF. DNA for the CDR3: TGTGCCAGCAGTTTGGGGGCTGGGGGCAGTGAAAAACTGTTTTTT.

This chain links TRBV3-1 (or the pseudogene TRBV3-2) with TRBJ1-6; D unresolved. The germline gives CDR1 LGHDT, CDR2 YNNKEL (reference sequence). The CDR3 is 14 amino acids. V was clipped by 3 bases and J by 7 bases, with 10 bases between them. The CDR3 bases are TGTGCCAGCAGCCAGACTAGGTCGAATTCACCCCTCCACTTT. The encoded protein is CASSQTRSNSPLHF.

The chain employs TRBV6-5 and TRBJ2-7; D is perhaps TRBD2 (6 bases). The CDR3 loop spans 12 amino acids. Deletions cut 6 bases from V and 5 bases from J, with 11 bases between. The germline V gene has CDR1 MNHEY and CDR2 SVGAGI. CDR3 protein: CASSRTGDEQYF. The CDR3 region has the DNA TGTGCCAGCAGCCGGACGGGGGACGAGCAGTACTTC.

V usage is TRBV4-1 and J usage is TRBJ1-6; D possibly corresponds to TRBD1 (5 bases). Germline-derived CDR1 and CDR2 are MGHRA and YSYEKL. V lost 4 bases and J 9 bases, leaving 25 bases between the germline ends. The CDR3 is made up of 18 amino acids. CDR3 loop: CASSLFFHGPPGGSPLHF. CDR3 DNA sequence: TGCGCCAGCAGCCTGTTCTTTCACGGTCCCCCGGGGGGTTCACCCCTCCACTTT.

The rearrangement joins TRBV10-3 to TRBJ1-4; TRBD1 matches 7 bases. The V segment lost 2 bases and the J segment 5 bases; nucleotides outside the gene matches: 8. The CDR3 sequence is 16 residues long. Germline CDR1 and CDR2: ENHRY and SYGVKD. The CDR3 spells CAISEVGGTANEKLFF. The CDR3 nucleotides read TGTGCCATCAGTGAGGTGGGCGGGACAGCGAATGAAAAACTGTTTTTT.

CDR3 in amino acids: CAWRGASSYNEQFF. The CDR3 DNA is TGTGCCTGGAGAGGGGCGAGCTCCTACAATGAGCAGTTCTTC. The chain is built from TRBV30 and TRBJ2-1; TRBD1 is a possible D gene (5 bases). The V end lost 3 bases, the J end lost 0 bases, and 9 bases lay between the germline ends. CDR3 size: 14 residues. The germline V gene encodes CDR1 GTSNPN and CDR2 SVGIG (reference sequence).

The CDR3 sequence: CASSVAGTSFEQFF. The CDR3 DNA reads as TGTGCCAGCAGCGTAGCGGGGACTAGCTTTGAGCAGTTCTTC. The chain combines TRBV9 with TRBJ2-1, with 9 bases identical to TRBD2. Germline CDR1 is SGDLS and CDR2 is YYNGEE. V was pared by 0 bases and J by 9 bases, with 4 bases of the junction left unmatched. This CDR3 contains 14 residues.

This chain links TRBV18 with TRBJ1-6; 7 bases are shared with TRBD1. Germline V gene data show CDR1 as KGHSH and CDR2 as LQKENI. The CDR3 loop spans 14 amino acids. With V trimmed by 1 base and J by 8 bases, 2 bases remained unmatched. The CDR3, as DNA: TGTGCCAGCTCACCACAGGGGGCTGATTCACCCCTCCACTTT. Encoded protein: CASSPQGADSPLHF.

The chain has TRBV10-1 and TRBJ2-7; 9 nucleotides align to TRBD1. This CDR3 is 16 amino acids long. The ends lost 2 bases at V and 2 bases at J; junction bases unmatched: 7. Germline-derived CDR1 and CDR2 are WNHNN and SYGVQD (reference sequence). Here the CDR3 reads CASSEPGGQGTYEQYF. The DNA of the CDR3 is TGCGCCAGCAGTGAGCCAGGAGGACAGGGGACCTACGAGCAGTACTTC.

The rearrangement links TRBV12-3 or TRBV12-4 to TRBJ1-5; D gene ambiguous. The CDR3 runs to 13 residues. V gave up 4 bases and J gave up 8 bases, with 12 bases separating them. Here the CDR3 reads CASSSVPPKPQHF. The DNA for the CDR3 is TGTGCCAGCAGTTCGGTGCCCCCGAAGCCCCAGCATTTT.

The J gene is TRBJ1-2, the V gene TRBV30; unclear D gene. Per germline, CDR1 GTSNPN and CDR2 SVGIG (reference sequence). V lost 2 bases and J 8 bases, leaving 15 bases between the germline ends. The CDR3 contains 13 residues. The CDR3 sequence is CAWSFGMPFGYTF. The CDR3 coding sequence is TGTGCCTGGAGTTTCGGGATGCCGTTCGGCTACACCTTC.

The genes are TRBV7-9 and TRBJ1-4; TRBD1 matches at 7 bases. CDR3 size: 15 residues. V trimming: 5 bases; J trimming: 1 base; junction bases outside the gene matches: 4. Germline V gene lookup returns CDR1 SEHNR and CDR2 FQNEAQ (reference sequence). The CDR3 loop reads CASSRRGQTNEKLFF. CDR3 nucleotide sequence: TGTGCCAGCAGCCGAAGGGGGCAAACTAATGAAAAACTGTTTTTT. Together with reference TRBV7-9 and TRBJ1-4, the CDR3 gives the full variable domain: DTGVSQNPRHKITKRGQNVTFRCDPISEHNRLYWYRQTLGQGPEFLTYFQNEAQLEKSRLLSDRFSAERPKGSFSTLEIQRTEQGDSAMYLCASSRRGQTNEKLFFGSGTQLSVL.

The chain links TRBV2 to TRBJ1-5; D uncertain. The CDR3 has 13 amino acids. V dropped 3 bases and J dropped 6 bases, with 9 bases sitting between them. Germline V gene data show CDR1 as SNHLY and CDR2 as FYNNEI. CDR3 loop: CASSERQVQPQHF. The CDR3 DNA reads TGTGCCAGCAGTGAGCGCCAGGTTCAGCCCCAGCATTTT. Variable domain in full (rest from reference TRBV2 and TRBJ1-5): EPEVTQTPSHQVTQMGQEVILRCVPISNHLYFYWYRQILGQKVEFLVSFYNNEISEKSEIFDDQFSVERPDGSNFTLKIRSTKLEDSAMYFCASSERQVQPQHFGDGTRLSIL.

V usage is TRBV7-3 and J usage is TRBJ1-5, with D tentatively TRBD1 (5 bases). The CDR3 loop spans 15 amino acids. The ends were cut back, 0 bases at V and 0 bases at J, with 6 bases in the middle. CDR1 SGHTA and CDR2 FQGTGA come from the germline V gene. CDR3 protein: CASSLTRDSNQPQHF. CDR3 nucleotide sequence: TGTGCCAGCAGCTTAACCAGGGATAGCAATCAGCCCCAGCATTTT. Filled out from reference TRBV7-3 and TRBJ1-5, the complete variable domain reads GAGVSQTPSNKVTEKGKYVELRCDPISGHTALYWYRQSLGQGPEFLIYFQGTGAADDSGLPNDRFFAVRPEGSVSTLKIQRTERGDSAVYLCASSLTRDSNQPQHFGDGTRLSIL.

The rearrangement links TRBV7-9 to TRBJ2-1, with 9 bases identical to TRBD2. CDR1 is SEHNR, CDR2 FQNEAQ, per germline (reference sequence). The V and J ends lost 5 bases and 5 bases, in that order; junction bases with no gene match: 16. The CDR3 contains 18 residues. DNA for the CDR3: TGTGCCAGCAGCCTTAGTTCAGCGGGGGGCCCCTTAGACAATGAGCAGTTCTTC. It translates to CASSLSSAGGPLDNEQFF. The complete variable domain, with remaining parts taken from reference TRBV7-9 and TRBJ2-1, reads DTGVSQNPRHKITKRGQNVTFRCDPISEHNRLYWYRQTLGQGPEFLTYFQNEAQLEKSRLLSDRFSAERPKGSFSTLEIQRTEQGDSAMYLCASSLSSAGGPLDNEQFFGPGTRLTVL.

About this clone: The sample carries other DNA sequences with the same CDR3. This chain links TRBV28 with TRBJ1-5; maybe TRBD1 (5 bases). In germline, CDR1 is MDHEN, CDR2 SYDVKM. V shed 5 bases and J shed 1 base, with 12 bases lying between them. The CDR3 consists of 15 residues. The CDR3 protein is CASSSTGRSNQPQHF. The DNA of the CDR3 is TGTGCCAGCAGTAGTACAGGCAGAAGCAATCAGCCCCAGCATTTT.

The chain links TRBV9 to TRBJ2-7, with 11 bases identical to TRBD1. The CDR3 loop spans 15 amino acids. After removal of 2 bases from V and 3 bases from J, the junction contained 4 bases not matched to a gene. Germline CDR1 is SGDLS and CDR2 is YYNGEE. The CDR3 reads CASSVAGTGGYEQYF. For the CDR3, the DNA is TGTGCCAGCAGCGTCGCCGGGACAGGGGGCTACGAGCAGTACTTC.

CDR3 coding DNA: TGTGCCAGCAGTTACGGGACAGGGGGACTAGATACGCAGTATTTT. It codes for CASSYGTGGLDTQYF. The V gene is TRBV6-5, the J gene TRBJ2-3, with 11 positions matching TRBD1. This CDR3 spans 15 amino acids. Looked up from germline, CDR1 is MNHEY and CDR2 is SVGAGI. V gave up 2 bases and J gave up 5 bases; unmatched junction bases: 3.

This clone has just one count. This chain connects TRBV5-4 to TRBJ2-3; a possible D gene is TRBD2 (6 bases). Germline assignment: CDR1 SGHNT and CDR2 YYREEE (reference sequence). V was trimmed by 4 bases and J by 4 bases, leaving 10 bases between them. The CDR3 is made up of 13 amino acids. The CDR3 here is CASSPGDPDTQYF. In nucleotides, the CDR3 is TGTGCCAGCAGCCCGGGGGATCCAGATACGCAGTATTTT.

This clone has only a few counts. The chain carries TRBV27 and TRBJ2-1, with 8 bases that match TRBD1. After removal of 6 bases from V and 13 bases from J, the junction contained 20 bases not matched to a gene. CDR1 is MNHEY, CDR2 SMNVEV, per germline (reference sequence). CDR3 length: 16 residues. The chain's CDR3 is CASRGQRTGMSGDQFF. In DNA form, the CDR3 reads TGTGCCAGCAGGGGGCAAAGGACAGGGATGAGCGGAGATCAGTTCTTC.

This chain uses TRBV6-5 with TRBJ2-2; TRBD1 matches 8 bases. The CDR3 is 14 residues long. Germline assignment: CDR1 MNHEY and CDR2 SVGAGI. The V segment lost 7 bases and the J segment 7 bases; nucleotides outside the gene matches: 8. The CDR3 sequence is CASTYDRGGGELFF. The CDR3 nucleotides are TGTGCCAGCACGTACGACAGGGGCGGCGGGGAGCTGTTTTTT.

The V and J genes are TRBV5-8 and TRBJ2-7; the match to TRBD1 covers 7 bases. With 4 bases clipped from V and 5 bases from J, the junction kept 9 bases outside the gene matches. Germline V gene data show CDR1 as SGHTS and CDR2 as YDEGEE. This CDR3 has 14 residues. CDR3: CASSLRSDRHEQYF. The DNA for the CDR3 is TGTGCCAGCAGCCTTCGATCGGACAGGCACGAGCAGTACTTC.

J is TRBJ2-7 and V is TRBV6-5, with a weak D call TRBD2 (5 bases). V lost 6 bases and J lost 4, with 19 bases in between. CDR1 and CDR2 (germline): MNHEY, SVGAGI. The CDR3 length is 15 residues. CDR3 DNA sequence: TGTGCCAGCAGAGCCCCAGGAGGCGTGGGATACGAGCAGTACTTC. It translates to CASRAPGGVGYEQYF.